This TCR beta chain was identified during a study of CD8+CD57+ T cells in acquired aplastic anemia. For this clonotype: No antigen is known for it.

Germline loops: CDR1 SNHLY, CDR2 FYNNEI. CDR3 length equals 14 residues. V gave up 8 bases and J gave up 7 bases, with 20 bases separating them. Study results and limitations: Statistical testing detected no significant gap in CD8+ Simpson's diversity between patients and controls. A set of twenty-nine CD8+ CDR3 sequences was shared between patients and controls, and these sequences appeared highly expressed in patients.

TCR beta VDJ and CDR3 profiles were obtained from a genomic DNA template. MiXCR was run by TCRdb on the reads, yielding one entry per CDR3 protein. The data contain roughly 250,000 distinct CDR3 sequences, around 82% of them singletons. The patients chosen for sequencing had shown expansion of CD8+CD57+ cells (detected by flow cytometry). The patients, all of them, had severe acquired aplastic anemia. Patient blood was sampled before any therapy had been received. The sequencing sample was made of sorted CD4+, CD8+, or CD8+CD57+ T cells (not recorded which) from PBMCs. The V and J genes are TRBV2 and TRBJ2-5; D tentatively fits TRBD1 or TRBD2 (5 bases each). The receptor was isolated from a human donor with aplastic anemia. The CDR3 spells CASGDGGSHTTQYF. Written as DNA, the CDR3 is TGTGCCAGCGGGGACGGCGGCAGCCATACGACCCAGTACTTC.